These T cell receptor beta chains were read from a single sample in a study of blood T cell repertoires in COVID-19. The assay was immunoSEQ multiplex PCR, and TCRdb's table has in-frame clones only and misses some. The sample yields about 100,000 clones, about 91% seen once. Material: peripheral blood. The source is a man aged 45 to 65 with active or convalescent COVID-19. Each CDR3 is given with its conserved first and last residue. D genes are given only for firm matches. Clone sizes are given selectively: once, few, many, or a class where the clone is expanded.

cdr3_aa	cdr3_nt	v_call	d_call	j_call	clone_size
CASSSASRRYTGELFF	TGTGCCAGCAGTTCTGCTAGTCGTAGGTACACCGGGGAGCTGTTTTTT	TRBV28	-	TRBJ2-2	-
CASGQGRDTEAFF	TGTGCCAGCGGCCAGGGGAGGGACACTGAAGCTTTCTTT	TRBV9	-	TRBJ1-1	once
CASSRLAGNEQFF	TGTGCCAGCAGTCGACTAGCGGGCAATGAGCAGTTCTTC	TRBV6-5	TRBD2	TRBJ2-1	-
CASRGQYNSPLHF	TGTGCCAGCAGAGGACAGTATAATTCACCCCTCCACTTT	TRBV5-6	-	TRBJ1-6	-
CATRSRGSNEQFF	TGTGCCACCAGAAGCAGGGGTAGCAATGAGCAGTTCTTC	TRBV15	-	TRBJ2-1	once
CAWSTGISNQPQHF	TGTGCCTGGAGTACAGGGATTAGCAATCAGCCCCAGCATTTT	TRBV30	-	TRBJ1-5	-
CASSLAGRAAGELFF	TGTGCCAGCAGCTTGGCCGGCAGGGCGGCCGGGGAGCTGTTTTTT	TRBV5-4	-	TRBJ2-2	-
CASSQERDYGYTF	TGTGCCAGCAGCCAAGAGAGGGACTATGGCTACACCTTC	TRBV14	-	TRBJ1-2	-
CASSGVRRGTLHF	TGTGCCAGCAGTGGGGTCCGAAGGGGGACCCTCCACTTT	TRBV2	-	TRBJ1-6	-
CASNREGHNEQFF	TGTGCCAGCAACCGGGAGGGCCACAATGAGCAGTTCTTC	TRBV2	TRBD2	TRBJ2-1	-
CAYYIGAGQTNTEAFF	TGCGCCTATTATATCGGCGCAGGACAGACGAACACTGAAGCTTTCTTT	TRBV5-1	-	TRBJ1-1	-
CASSRQTSGPYNEQFF	TGTGCCAGCAGCCGACAAACTAGCGGTCCGTACAATGAGCAGTTCTTC	TRBV3-1/TRBV3-2	TRBD2	TRBJ2-1	-
CASSEVAGEAFF	TGCGCCAGCAGTGAGGTGGCAGGAGAAGCTTTCTTT	TRBV10-1	-	TRBJ1-1	-
CASSPWGSGIVVNEQFF	TGTGCCAGCAGCCCTTGGGGTAGCGGGATTGTAGTGAATGAGCAGTTCTTC	TRBV3-1/TRBV3-2	TRBD2	TRBJ2-1	-
CASISPNQPQHF	TGTGCCAGCATAAGCCCCAATCAGCCCCAGCATTTT	TRBV28	-	TRBJ1-5	-
CASSLGTGTDGNTIYF	TGCGCCAGCAGCTTGGGGACCGGGACAGATGGAAACACCATATATTTT	TRBV5-1	TRBD1	TRBJ1-3	-
CASTHGTGGVYEQYF	TGTGCCAGCACCCATGGGACAGGGGGAGTCTACGAGCAGTACTTC	TRBV5-6	TRBD1	TRBJ2-7	-
CASSSIASGGEQYF	TGTGCCAGCAGTTCTATTGCTAGCGGGGGCGAGCAGTACTTC	TRBV27	TRBD2	TRBJ2-7	-
CASSKAQRTGSWNQPQHF	TGTGCCAGCAGCAAAGCGCAACGGACAGGCAGCTGGAATCAGCCCCAGCATTTT	TRBV21-1	-	TRBJ1-5	-
CASSQASRGGTEAFF	TGTGCCAGCAGCCAAGCATCGCGGGGAGGGACTGAAGCTTTCTTT	TRBV3-1/TRBV3-2	-	TRBJ1-1	once
CASSLTMGLVTEAFF	TGTGCCAGCAGCTTAACGATGGGGCTGGTCACTGAAGCTTTCTTT	TRBV11-2	-	TRBJ1-1	-
CASSSSGGSTGELFF	TGTGCCAGCAGTTCTTCAGGGGGCAGCACCGGGGAGCTGTTTTTT	TRBV6-4	TRBD1	TRBJ2-2	once
CASIKGATEAFF	TGTGCCAGCATTAAGGGGGCCACTGAAGCTTTCTTT	TRBV6-5	TRBD1	TRBJ1-1	-
CASSPPIAGVPEQYF	TGTGCCAGCTCACCACCAATAGCGGGAGTTCCCGAGCAGTACTTC	TRBV18	TRBD2	TRBJ2-7	once
CASSEGTRPSAAAGYMAYNEQFF	TGTGCCAGCTCGGAAGGGACGCGGCCTAGCGCAGCTGCGGGGTATATGGCCTACAATGAGCAGTTCTTC	TRBV27	-	TRBJ2-1	-
CASKAGVGNQPQHF	TGTGCCAGCAAGGCAGGGGTGGGGAATCAGCCCCAGCATTTT	TRBV6-5	-	TRBJ1-5	-
CASSTGDTEAFF	TGTGCCAGCAGCACCGGGGACACTGAAGCTTTCTTT	TRBV21-1	-	TRBJ1-1	-
CASSWGTGFTDTQYF	TGCGCCAGCAGCTGGGGGACAGGTTTCACAGATACGCAGTATTTT	TRBV5-1	TRBD1	TRBJ2-3	once
CASTPGGLYEQYF	TGTGCCAGTACGCCTGGCGGCCTCTACGAGCAGTACTTC	TRBV28	-	TRBJ2-7	-
CATQFDRGPYNEQFF	TGTGCCACCCAATTTGACAGGGGGCCGTACAATGAGCAGTTCTTC	TRBV28	TRBD1	TRBJ2-1	few
CASSLRRDINQPQHF	TGTGCCAGCAGCCTGCGCCGGGACATTAATCAGCCCCAGCATTTT	TRBV16	-	TRBJ1-5	once
CASTPRGEINTEAFF	TGTGCCAGTACCCCCCGGGGGGAAATAAACACTGAAGCTTTCTTT	TRBV19	-	TRBJ1-1	-
CASSLDQGASNQPQHF	TGTGCCAGCAGCTTAGACCAAGGGGCGAGCAATCAGCCCCAGCATTTT	TRBV7-6	-	TRBJ1-5	few
CASSQDASTGSYNEQFF	TGCGCCAGCAGCCAAGATGCGTCGACGGGCTCCTACAATGAGCAGTTCTTC	TRBV4-3	-	TRBJ2-1	-
CASSLRQGENQPQHF	TGTGCCAGCAGTCTACGACAGGGGGAGAATCAGCCCCAGCATTTT	TRBV27	TRBD1	TRBJ1-5	-
CASSWTGSSPLHF	TGTGCCAGCAGTTGGACAGGGAGCTCACCCCTCCACTTT	TRBV28	TRBD1	TRBJ1-6	-
CSADPDSEQYF	TGCAGTGCTGACCCGGACTCAGAGCAGTACTTC	TRBV20-1	-	TRBJ2-7	few
CASSQLAGALAEQFF	TGTGCCAGCAGCCAACTAGCGGGAGCTCTAGCTGAGCAGTTCTTC	TRBV7-6	TRBD2	TRBJ2-1	-
CASSPLTDNEQFF	TGTGCCAGCTCACCCCTGACAGACAATGAGCAGTTCTTC	TRBV18	-	TRBJ2-1	-
CASSFSQGMDTIYF	TGTGCCAGCAGCTTCAGTCAGGGGATGGACACCATATATTTT	TRBV7-9	-	TRBJ1-3	-